This TCR beta chain was profiled in a study of T-cell memory formation after mild COVID-19. Study-wide background: Largely, the TCR clusters proved donor specific.

Details on this clonotype: Its matching antigen is unknown.

General study findings and limits: Shrinking CD4+ clones resided mostly in CM and EM, and CD8+ ones in EMRA. In pre-infection memory, a portion of responding clones appeared, which suggested that cross-reactive memory joined.

The CDR3 loop spans 15 amino acids. The V and J ends lost 2 bases and 6 bases respectively, with 16 bases between them. From germline, CDR1 is MNHNY and CDR2 SVGAGI (reference sequence). From the 5' RACE reads, TCRdb called clonotypes with MiXCR, one entry per CDR3 protein. The data contain around 440,000 distinct CDR3 sequences, about 20% of them singletons. The sequence was obtained from an adult woman who had mild COVID-19 (a few samples of this study predate the infection). Cell type and time point are not known. The chain couples TRBV6-6 to TRBJ1-2; perhaps TRBD1 as D (6 bases). Sequenced input: PBMCs or a T cell subset sorted from them (not recorded which). This CDR3 is CASSYGNWGADGYTF. In DNA, the CDR3 is TGTGCCAGCAGTTACGGGAATTGGGGGGCTGATGGCTACACCTTC.